These 21 T cell receptor beta chains share one sample of origin, sequenced in a study of cytomegalovirus exposure and HLA in healthy donors. PCR primers comprised 60 Vbeta and 13 Jbeta primers. TCRdb's copy holds only in-frame clones and misses some; the assay was immunoSEQ multiplex PCR. The sample includes over 100,000 clones, less than 75% of them seen just once. Specimen: PBMCs. These receptors originate from a woman aged 40-49 years in good health and CMV-seropositive.

This rearrangement joins TRBV4-3 to TRBJ1-2; no clear D gene. CDR1 is LGHNA, CDR2 YSLEER, per germline. V shed 4 bases and J shed 2 bases, with 8 bases lying between them. The length of the CDR3 is 13 residues. The CDR3 sequence: CASSLSRNYGYTF. In nucleotides, the CDR3 is TGCGCCAGCAGCCTTAGCAGAAACTATGGCTACACCTTC.

The CDR3: CAISASGTGELFF. The CDR3 DNA is TGTGCCATCAGTGCTTCGGGCACCGGGGAGCTGTTTTTT. The chain carries TRBV10-3 and TRBJ2-2; D is unresolved. Germline assignment: CDR1 ENHRY and CDR2 SYGVKD. CDR3 length: 13 residues. V lost 4 bases and J 4 bases, leaving 7 bases between the germline ends.

The V call is TRBV6-6, the J call TRBJ1-5; no definite D call. The CDR3 totals 12 residues. V shed 5 bases and J shed 1 base, with 3 bases lying between them. CDR1 is MNHNY, CDR2 SVGAGI, per germline (reference sequence). CDR3 bases: TGTGCCAGCAGTCAAAGCAATCAGCCCCAGCATTTT. It encodes CASSQSNQPQHF.

This clone has a handful of counts. The chain has TRBV28 and TRBJ1-2; no clear D. CDR1 is MDHEN and CDR2 is SYDVKM in the germline V gene. The CDR3 covers 11 residues. CDR3 residues: CGAKANYGYTF. The CDR3 DNA sequence: TGTGGGGCGAAAGCTAACTATGGCTACACCTTC.

The chain carries TRBV5-4 and TRBJ2-5; D possibly corresponds to TRBD1 (5 bases). Germline V gives CDR1 SGHNT, CDR2 YYREEE (reference sequence). The ends were cut back, 3 bases at V and 2 bases at J, with 11 bases in the middle. The CDR3 length is 14 residues. The CDR3 sequence: CASSSDIAQETQYF. The DNA of the CDR3 is TGTGCCAGCAGCTCGGACATCGCGCAAGAGACCCAGTACTTC.

CDR3 amino acids: CAWSVPGGKAVQETQYF. The CDR3 DNA reads TGTGCCTGGAGTGTACCCGGGGGAAAAGCCGTCCAAGAGACCCAGTACTTC. The gene calls are TRBV30 and TRBJ2-5; possibly TRBD2 for D (6 bases). Germline CDR1 and CDR2: GTSNPN and SVGIG (reference sequence). This CDR3 has 17 amino acids. Trimming pared 0 bases from V and 1 base from J, leaving 18 bases between. The variable domain in full, with the rest retrieved from reference TRBV30 and TRBJ2-5, is SQTIHQWPATLVQPVGSPLSLECTVEGTSNPNLYWYRQAAGRGLQLLFYSVGIGQISSEVPQNLSASRPQDRQFILSSKKLLLSDSGFYLCAWSVPGGKAVQETQYFGPGTRLLVL.

The V call is TRBV5-1, the J call TRBJ2-5; 15 positions agree with TRBD2. The germline gives CDR1 SGHRS, CDR2 YFSETQ. The CDR3 loop spans 16 amino acids. The trim removed 4 bases at V and 5 bases at J, leaving 6 bases unmatched. The CDR3 sequence: CASSIGLAGGPETQYF. In DNA form, the CDR3 reads TGCGCCAGCAGCATCGGACTAGCGGGAGGGCCGGAGACCCAGTACTTC.

This clone was seen a single time. The chain has TRBV11-3 and TRBJ2-1, with a tentative D call TRBD2 (5 bases). Germline-derived CDR1 and CDR2 are SGHNT and YENEEA. The CDR3 totals 16 residues. The V end lost 5 bases, the J end lost 9 bases, and 23 bases lay between the germline ends. The CDR3 region has the DNA TGTGCCAGCAGCGACCAAGGTGGGATTCAAGGAGGTGAGCAGTTCTTC. Translated, it gives CASSDQGGIQGGEQFF.

The chain links TRBV4-3 to TRBJ2-1; 12 positions match TRBD2. Trimming at V came to 2 bases and at J to 4 bases, leaving 9 bases not matched to a gene. Per germline, CDR1 LGHNA and CDR2 YSLEER. The CDR3 is made up of 18 amino acids. CDR3 in DNA: TGCGCCAGCAGCCAACGCGCTTCCGGGACTAGCGGGTACAATGAGCAGTTCTTC. It is translated as CASSQRASGTSGYNEQFF.

DNA of the CDR3: TGTGCCAGTAGACCCCCGGGACTAGCGTTCAATGAGCAGTTCTTC. It codes for CASRPPGLAFNEQFF. The V call is TRBV19, the J call TRBJ2-1; TRBD2 matches at 10 bases. The germline V gene has CDR1 LNHDA and CDR2 SQIVND (reference sequence). The J segment lost 6 bases and the V segment lost 6 bases, leaving 8 bases of the junction unmatched. The CDR3 runs to 15 residues.

There are a few counts of this clone. V usage is TRBV28 and J usage is TRBJ2-7; 10 bases match TRBD1. In germline, CDR1 is MDHEN, CDR2 SYDVKM. The CDR3 runs 14 residues. V shed 3 bases and J 6 bases; nucleotides not matched to a gene: 5. This chain's CDR3 is CASSFLDRGGEQYF. The DNA for the CDR3 is TGTGCCAGCAGTTTCCTGGACAGGGGGGGCGAGCAGTACTTC.

The chain combines TRBV5-8 with TRBJ2-7, with unresolved D. V lost 5 bases to trimming and J lost 6 bases, with 18 bases between them. The CDR3 spans 14 residues. In germline, CDR1 is SGHTS, CDR2 YDEGEE. In DNA form, the CDR3 reads TGTGCCAGCAGGCAAAGAGGTTCCCGATCCGAGCAGTACTTC. Its translation is CASRQRGSRSEQYF. The full variable domain, completed using reference TRBV5-8 and TRBJ2-7, is EAGVTQSPTHLIKTRGQQATLRCSPISGHTSVYWYQQALGLGLQFLLWYDEGEERNRGNFPPRFSGRQFPNYSSELNVNALELEDSALYLCASRQRGSRSEQYFGPGTRLTVT.

CDR3 DNA: TGTGCCAGCAGAGAGGGACTAGCGGGGGGATTTACCTACAATGAGCAGTTCTTC. It translates to CASREGLAGGFTYNEQFF. The chain carries TRBV2 and TRBJ2-1; 15 bases line up with TRBD2. This CDR3 has 18 residues. The trim removed 6 bases at V and 2 bases at J, leaving 8 bases unmatched. Germline CDR1 and CDR2: SNHLY and FYNNEI.

Regarding this clone: A junction boundary mismatches the germline segment, possibly from a read error. Other DNA sequences in this specimen translate into the identical CDR3. The chain links TRBV11-1 to TRBJ2-7; TRBD1 agrees at 10 bases. Germline CDR1 reads SGHAT; CDR2 reads FQDESV (reference sequence). The CDR3 totals 16 residues. In DNA, the CDR3 is TGTGCCAGCACGCGACAGGGGGCCCTTCAATCCTCCGAGCAGTACTTC. Amino acid sequence: CASTRQGALQSSEQYF.

The chain combines TRBV25-1 with TRBJ1-1, with a weak D call TRBD1 (5 bases). Germline values: CDR1 MGHDK, CDR2 SYGVNS. There are 15 residues in the CDR3. Trimming left V 5 bases short and J 1 base short, with 14 bases between. CDR3 sequence (DNA): TGTGCCAGCAGTCCACGACAGACCTCGAACACTGAAGCTTTCTTT. Translation: CASSPRQTSNTEAFF.

The rearrangement links TRBV7-2 to TRBJ1-4; 7 bases line up with TRBD1. Trimming took 5 bases from V and 8 from J; bases not matched to a gene: 11. The CDR3 consists of 15 residues. The germline gives CDR1 SGHTA, CDR2 FQGNSA. The CDR3 here is CASSTSTGMAEKLFF. CDR3 bases: TGTGCCAGCAGCACGTCGACAGGGATGGCGGAAAAACTGTTTTTT.

The rearrangement joins TRBV6-6 to TRBJ1-2; TRBD1 is a possible D gene (6 bases). CDR1 and CDR2 (germline): MNHNY, SVGAGI (reference sequence). Trimming removed 0 bases at V and 9 bases at J, with 17 bases between. The CDR3 runs to 15 residues. Here the CDR3 reads CASSYSKGGGWSYTF. In DNA, the CDR3 is TGTGCCAGCAGTTACTCGAAAGGGGGGGGTTGGAGCTACACCTTC.

This clone was picked up a small number of times. This rearrangement joins TRBV28 to TRBJ1-2; maybe TRBD1 (6 bases). Looked up from germline, CDR1 is MDHEN and CDR2 is SYDVKM. V gave up 6 bases and J gave up 2 bases, with 7 bases separating them. The CDR3 has 12 amino acids. The CDR3 DNA reads as TGTGCCAGCAGGGGACAAAACTATGGCTACACCTTC. Residues: CASRGQNYGYTF.

This clone was observed a few times. The chain combines TRBV30 with TRBJ2-1; 7 bases match TRBD1. Germline V gene sequence: CDR1 GTSNPN, CDR2 SVGIG (reference sequence). V dropped 2 bases and J dropped 10; count of bases not matched to a gene: 5. The CDR3 loop spans 12 amino acids. CDR3 sequence: CAWSLTGDEQFF. The DNA for the CDR3 is TGTGCCTGGAGTTTAACAGGGGACGAGCAGTTCTTC.

The rearrangement links TRBV5-5 to TRBJ2-5; TRBD1 aligns across 8 bases. The germline gives CDR1 SGHKS, CDR2 YYEKEE (reference sequence). The CDR3 is 14 amino acids. J gave up 4 bases and V 3 bases, and 5 bases lay outside the gene matches. Here the CDR3 DNA reads TGTGCCAGCAGCTCCCGGACAGGGACAGAGACCCAGTACTTC. The encoded protein is CASSSRTGTETQYF.

This clone turned up a few times. This chain uses TRBV4-1 with TRBJ2-2; 7 bases agree with TRBD1. Germline CDR1 and CDR2: MGHRA and YSYEKL. This CDR3 has 17 residues. V was pared by 1 base and J by 0 bases, with 5 bases of the junction left unmatched. For the CDR3, the DNA is TGCGCCAGCAGCCAAGGAGGGGGCAAGTCGAACACCGGGGAGCTGTTTTTT. Protein: CASSQGGGKSNTGELFF.